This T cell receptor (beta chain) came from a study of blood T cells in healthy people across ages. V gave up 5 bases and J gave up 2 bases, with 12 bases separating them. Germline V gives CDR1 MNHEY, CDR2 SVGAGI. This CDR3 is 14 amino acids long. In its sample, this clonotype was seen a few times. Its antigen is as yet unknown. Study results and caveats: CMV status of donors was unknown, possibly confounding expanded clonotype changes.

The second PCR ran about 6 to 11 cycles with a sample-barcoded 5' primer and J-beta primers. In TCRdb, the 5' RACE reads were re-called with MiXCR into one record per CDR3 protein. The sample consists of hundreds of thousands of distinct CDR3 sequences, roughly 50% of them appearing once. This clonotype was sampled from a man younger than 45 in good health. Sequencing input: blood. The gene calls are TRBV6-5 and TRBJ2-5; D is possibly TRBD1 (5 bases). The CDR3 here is CASSPFQGQETQYF. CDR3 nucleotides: TGTGCCAGCAGTCCCTTTCAGGGTCAAGAGACCCAGTACTTC.